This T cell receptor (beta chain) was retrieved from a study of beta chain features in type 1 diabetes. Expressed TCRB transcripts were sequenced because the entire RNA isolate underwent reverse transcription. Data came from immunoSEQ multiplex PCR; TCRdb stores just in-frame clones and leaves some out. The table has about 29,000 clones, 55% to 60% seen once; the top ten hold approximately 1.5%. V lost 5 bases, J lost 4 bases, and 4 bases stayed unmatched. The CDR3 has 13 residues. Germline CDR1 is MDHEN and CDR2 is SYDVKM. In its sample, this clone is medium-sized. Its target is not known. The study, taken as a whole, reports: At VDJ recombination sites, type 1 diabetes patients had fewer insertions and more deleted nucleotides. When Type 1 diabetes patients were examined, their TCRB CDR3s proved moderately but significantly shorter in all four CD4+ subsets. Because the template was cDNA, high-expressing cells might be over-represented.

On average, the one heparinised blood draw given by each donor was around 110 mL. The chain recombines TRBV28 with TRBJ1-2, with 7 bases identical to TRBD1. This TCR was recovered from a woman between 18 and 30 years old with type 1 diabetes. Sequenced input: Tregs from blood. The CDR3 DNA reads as TGTGCCAGCAGTCCGACAGGGACCTATGGCTACACCTTC. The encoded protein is CASSPTGTYGYTF.